A selection of T cell receptor beta chains follows, all from one sample in a study of T cell responses to AZD1222 COVID-19 vaccine. Repertoires were generated with immunoSEQ multiplex PCR, while TCRdb's copy carries only in-frame clones and drops some. Of 58,000 or so clones in the sample, 84% are singletons; the top ten hold around 7.3%. The sequencing here drew on peripheral blood, taken on day 0 of AZD1222 vaccination. The receptors originated from an adult in good health. Both conserved end residues are part of each CDR3. A D gene is named only where the DNA matches it firmly. Clone size appears in some rows only: once, few, many, or a class for an expanded clone.

>TRBJ2-1|TRBV18|TRBD1|-
CASSGGTGDNEQFF
TGTGCCAGCTCCGGGGGGACAGGGGACAATGAGCAGTTCTTC
>TRBJ2-3|TRBV11-3|TRBD1|-
CASSNRDSGMRDTQYF
TGTGCCAGCAGCAATCGGGACAGCGGAATGAGGGATACGCAGTATTTT
>TRBJ1-5|TRBV5-6|-|-
CASSRSNQPQHF
TGTGCCAGCAGCCGTAGCAATCAGCCCCAGCATTTT
>TRBJ2-4|TRBV7-2|TRBD1|-
CASSLGPRDRVQYF
TGTGCCAGCAGCTTAGGACCCCGGGACAGGGTTCAATACTTC
>TRBJ1-1|TRBV6-5|TRBD1|-
CASSYIQGRMSTEAFF
TGTGCCAGCAGTTACATACAGGGGAGAATGAGCACTGAAGCTTTCTTT
>TRBJ2-1|TRBV5-1|-|-
CASSLAQGPYNEQFF
TGCGCCAGCAGCTTGGCCCAGGGGCCCTACAATGAGCAGTTCTTC
>TRBJ1-2|TRBV6-5|-|-
CASRRRTLNYGYTF
TGTGCCAGCAGGAGGAGGACTTTAAACTATGGCTACACCTTC
>TRBJ2-7|TRBV4-3|-|-
CASSQDKGPYEQYF
TGCGCCAGCAGCCAAGATAAGGGTCCTTACGAGCAGTACTTC
>TRBJ2-5|TRBV3-1/TRBV3-2|TRBD2|-
CASSLRLAGGETQYF
TGTGCCAGCAGCCTAAGACTAGCGGGCGGGGAGACCCAGTACTTC
>TRBJ2-5|TRBV5-1|TRBD2|-
CASSSRLAEFQETQYF
TGCGCCAGCAGCTCCAGACTAGCGGAGTTCCAAGAGACCCAGTACTTC
>TRBJ2-1|TRBV4-1|-|-
CASSQYNEQFF
TGCGCCAGCAGCCAATACAATGAGCAGTTCTTC
>TRBJ1-3|TRBV4-1|-|once
CASSQGPAAIYF
TGCGCCAGCAGCCAAGGTCCTGCGGCCATATATTTT
>TRBJ1-1|TRBV2|-|-
CASSESAGTVTEAFF
TGTGCCAGCAGTGAATCAGCAGGGACGGTCACTGAAGCTTTCTTT
>TRBJ2-3|TRBV6-1|-|-
CASSEVSSSTDTQYF
TGTGCCAGCAGTGAAGTCTCAAGTAGCACAGATACGCAGTATTTT
>TRBJ2-4|TRBV4-3|TRBD2|-
CASSQHSGRNIQYF
TGCGCCAGCAGCCAACACAGCGGGAGAAACATTCAGTACTTC
>TRBJ1-1|TRBV6-5|-|-
CASSYGVHTEAFF
TGTGCCAGCAGTTACGGGGTACACACTGAAGCTTTCTTT
>TRBJ2-3|TRBV6-5|-|-
CASSYGVGVTDTQYF
TGTGCCAGCAGTTACGGGGTAGGGGTCACAGATACGCAGTATTTT
>TRBJ1-5|TRBV4-3|-|-
CASSQQEDQPQHF
TGCGCCAGCAGCCAACAGGAAGATCAGCCCCAGCATTTT
>TRBJ2-7|TRBV27|-|-
CASGGPAYEQYF
TGTGCCAGCGGTGGGCCGGCCTACGAGCAGTACTTC
>TRBJ2-7|TRBV24-1|-|-
CATSDFTGQAFF
TGTGCCACCAGTGATTTCACAGGGCAGGCCTTCTTC
>TRBJ2-2|TRBV7-8|-|-
CASSSTRPRGTGELFF
TGTGCCAGCAGCTCTACTAGGCCGCGGGGCACCGGGGAGCTGTTTTTT
>TRBJ1-5|TRBV5-1|-|-
CASSLLGGRNQPQHF
TGCGCCAGCAGCTTGCTCGGGGGTCGCAATCAGCCCCAGCATTTT
>TRBJ2-1|TRBV4-2|-|-
CASSQRTNTYNEQFF
TGTGCCAGCAGCCAACGTACCAACACCTACAATGAGCAGTTCTTC
>TRBJ1-5|TRBV6-2/TRBV6-3|-|once
CASSDSNQPQHF
TGTGCCAGCAGTGACAGCAATCAGCCCCAGCATTTT
>TRBJ2-3|TRBV4-1|-|-
CASSQFHLARGPDTQYF
TGCGCCAGCAGCCAATTCCACCTAGCCCGGGGGCCCGATACGCAGTATTTT
>TRBJ1-5|TRBV7-9|-|-
CASSLGLDGAQHF
TGTGCCAGCAGCTTAGGTTTGGACGGGGCCCAGCATTTT
>TRBJ1-3|TRBV18|-|-
CASSPPYSSGNTIYF
TGTGCCAGCTCACCACCGTACAGCTCTGGAAACACCATATATTTT
>TRBJ2-1|TRBV2|TRBD1|-
CASSARGGGEQFF
TGTGCCAGCTCTGCGAGAGGGGGCGGTGAGCAGTTCTTC
>TRBJ2-4|TRBV7-9|-|once
CASSLRSVQDLKNIQYF
TGTGCCAGCAGCTTAAGGTCGGTTCAGGACCTCAAAAACATTCAGTACTTC
>TRBJ1-3|TRBV5-1|-|-
CASSPGPINSGNTIYF
TGCGCCAGCAGCCCCGGCCCCATAAACTCTGGAAACACCATATATTTT
>TRBJ1-2|TRBV5-1|TRBD1|-
CASRSTGKGGYTF
TGCGCCAGCAGGTCGACAGGGAAGGGTGGCTACACCTTC
>TRBJ2-7|TRBV5-4|-|-
CASSAVGEQYF
TGTGCCAGCAGCGCCGTCGGGGAGCAGTACTTC
>TRBJ2-7|TRBV7-9|-|-
CASSPLGYEQYF
TGTGCCAGCAGCCCGTTGGGTTACGAGCAGTACTTC
>TRBJ2-7|TRBV28|-|-
CASSSHYEQYF
TGTGCCAGCAGTTCACACTACGAGCAGTACTTC
>TRBJ2-3|TRBV4-3|TRBD2|-
CASSQVSRGVTDTQYF
TGCGCCAGCAGCCAAGTTAGCCGGGGGGTGACAGATACGCAGTATTTT
>TRBJ1-2|TRBV2|-|-
CASSPRSGGGYGYTF
TGTGCCAGCAGCCCCAGGTCGGGGGGTGGCTATGGCTACACCTTC
>TRBJ2-5|TRBV2|-|once
CASSVEGETQYF
TGTGCCAGCAGTGTAGAGGGGGAGACCCAGTACTTC
>TRBJ2-7|TRBV7-2|-|-
CASSLRSGDLYEQYF
TGTGCCAGCAGCTTAAGATCGGGGGACCTATACGAGCAGTACTTC
>TRBJ1-4|TRBV18|-|-
CASSLQASSGHPSANEKLFF
TGTGCCAGCTCACTTCAAGCCTCCAGTGGGCATCCCTCCGCTAATGAAAAACTGTTTTTT
>TRBJ1-3|TRBV16|-|-
CASSLSIFAGNTIYF
TGTGCCAGCAGCCTTTCGATCTTCGCTGGAAACACCATATATTTT
>TRBJ2-1|TRBV19|-|-
CASSIRGVGGYNEQFF
TGTGCCAGTAGTATAAGGGGGGTGGGCGGATACAATGAGCAGTTCTTC
>TRBJ2-5|TRBV6-1|TRBD2|-
CASSEKLAGGTGTQYF
TGTGCCAGCAGTGAAAAATTAGCGGGGGGCACCGGAACCCAGTACTTC
>TRBJ2-1|TRBV7-9|-|-
CASSLFSSAYNEQFF
TGTGCCAGCAGCTTATTCTCTAGCGCCTACAATGAGCAGTTCTTC